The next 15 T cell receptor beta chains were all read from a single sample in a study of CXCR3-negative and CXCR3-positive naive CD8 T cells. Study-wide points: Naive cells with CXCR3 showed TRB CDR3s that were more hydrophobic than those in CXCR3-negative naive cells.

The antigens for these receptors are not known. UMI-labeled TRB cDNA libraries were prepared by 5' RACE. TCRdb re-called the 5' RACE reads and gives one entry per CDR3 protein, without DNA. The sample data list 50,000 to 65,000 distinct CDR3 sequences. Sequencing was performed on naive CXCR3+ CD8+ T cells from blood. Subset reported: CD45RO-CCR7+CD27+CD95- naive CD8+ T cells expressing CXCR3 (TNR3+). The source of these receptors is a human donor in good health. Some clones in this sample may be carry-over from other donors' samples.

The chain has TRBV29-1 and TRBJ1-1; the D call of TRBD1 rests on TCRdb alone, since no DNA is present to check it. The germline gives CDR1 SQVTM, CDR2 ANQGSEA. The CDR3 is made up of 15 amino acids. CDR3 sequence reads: CSVESLWGMDTEAFF.

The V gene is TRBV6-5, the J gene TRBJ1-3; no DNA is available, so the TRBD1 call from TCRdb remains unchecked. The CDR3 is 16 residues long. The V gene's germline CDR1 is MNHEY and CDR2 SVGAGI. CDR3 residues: CASSYWGGLSGNTIYF.

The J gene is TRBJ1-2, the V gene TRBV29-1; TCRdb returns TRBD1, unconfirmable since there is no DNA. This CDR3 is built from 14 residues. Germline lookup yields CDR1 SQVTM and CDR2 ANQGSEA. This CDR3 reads CSVEVYRGLYGYTF.

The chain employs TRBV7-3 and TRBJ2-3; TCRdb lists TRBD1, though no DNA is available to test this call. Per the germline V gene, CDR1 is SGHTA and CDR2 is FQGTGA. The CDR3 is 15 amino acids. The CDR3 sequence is CASSLGGSATDTQYF.

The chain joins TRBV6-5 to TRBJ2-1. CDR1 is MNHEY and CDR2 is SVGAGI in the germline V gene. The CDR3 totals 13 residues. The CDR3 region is CASSSDGDNEQFF.

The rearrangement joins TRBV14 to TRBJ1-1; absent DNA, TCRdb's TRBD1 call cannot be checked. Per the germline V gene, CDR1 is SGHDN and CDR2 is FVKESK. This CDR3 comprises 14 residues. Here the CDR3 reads CASSPKGGYTEAFF. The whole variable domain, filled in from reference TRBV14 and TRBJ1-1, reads EAGVTQFPSHSVIEKGQTVTLRCDPISGHDNLYWYRRVMGKEIKFLLHFVKESKQDESGMPNNRFLAERTGGTYSTLKVQPAELEDSGVYFCASSPKGGYTEAFFGQGTRLTVV.

The CDR3 protein is CASSLTLEGGQYF. The V call is TRBV27, the J call TRBJ2-7. This CDR3 is built from 13 residues. The germline V gene has CDR1 MNHEY and CDR2 SMNVEV (reference sequence).

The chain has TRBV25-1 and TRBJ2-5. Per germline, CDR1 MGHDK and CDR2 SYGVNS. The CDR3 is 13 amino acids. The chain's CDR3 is CASSEWAGETQYF.

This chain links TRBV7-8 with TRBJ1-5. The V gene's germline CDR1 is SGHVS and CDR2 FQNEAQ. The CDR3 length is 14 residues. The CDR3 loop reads CASSLVGGGQPQHF.

The chain's CDR3 is CASSRSRDSSYEQYF. This chain uses TRBV4-2 with TRBJ2-7; TCRdb's D call, TRBD1, is unchecked because there is no DNA. The CDR3 has 15 amino acids. Germline V gene lookup returns CDR1 LGHNA and CDR2 YNFKEQ.

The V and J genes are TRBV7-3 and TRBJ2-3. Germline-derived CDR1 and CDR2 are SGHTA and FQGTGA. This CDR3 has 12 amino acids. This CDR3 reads CASGRSTDTQYF.

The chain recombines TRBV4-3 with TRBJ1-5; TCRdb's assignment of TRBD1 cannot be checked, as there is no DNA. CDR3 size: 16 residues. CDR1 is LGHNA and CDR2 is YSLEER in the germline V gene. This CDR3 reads CASSQDRAEANQPQHF.

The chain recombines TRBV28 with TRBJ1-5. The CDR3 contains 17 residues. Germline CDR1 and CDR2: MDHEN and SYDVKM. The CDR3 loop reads CASRPEGGPISNQPQHF.

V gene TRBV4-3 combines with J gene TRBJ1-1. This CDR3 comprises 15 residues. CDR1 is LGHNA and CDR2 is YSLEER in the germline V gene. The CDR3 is CASSQDLGVGTEAFF.

The CDR3 is CSVEARADYGYTF. The chain has TRBV29-1 and TRBJ1-2. This CDR3 has 13 amino acids. Per germline, CDR1 SQVTM and CDR2 ANQGSEA.